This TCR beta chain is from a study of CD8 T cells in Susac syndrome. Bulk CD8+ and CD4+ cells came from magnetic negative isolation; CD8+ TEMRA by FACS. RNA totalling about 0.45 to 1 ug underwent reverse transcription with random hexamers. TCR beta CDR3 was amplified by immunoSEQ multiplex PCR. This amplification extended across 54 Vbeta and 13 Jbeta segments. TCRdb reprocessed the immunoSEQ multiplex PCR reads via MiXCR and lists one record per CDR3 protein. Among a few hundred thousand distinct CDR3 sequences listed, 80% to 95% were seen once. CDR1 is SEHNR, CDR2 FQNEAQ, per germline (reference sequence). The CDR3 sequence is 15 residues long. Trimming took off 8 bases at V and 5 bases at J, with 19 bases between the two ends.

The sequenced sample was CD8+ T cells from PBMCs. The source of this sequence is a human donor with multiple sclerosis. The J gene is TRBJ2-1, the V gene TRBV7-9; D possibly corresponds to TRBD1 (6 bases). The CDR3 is CASLVGTGRHNEQFF. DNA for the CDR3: TGTGCCAGCCTCGTGGGTACAGGGAGACACAATGAGCAGTTCTTC.